In this sample, the clone carrying this T cell receptor beta chain turned up once. The CDR3 covers 14 residues. The V and J ends lost 1 base and 7 bases respectively, with 13 bases between them. Germline values: CDR1 MGHDK, CDR2 SYGVNS. This specimen belongs to a study of T cell changes during pregnancy in multiple sclerosis. Profiled with immunoSEQ multiplex PCR; TCRdb holds only in-frame clones, not every one. The data hold 85,000 to 110,000 clones, with roughly nine tenths observed a single time. The material was peripheral blood, obtained after pregnancy. This receptor was identified in a female donor with multiple sclerosis, enrolled in a pregnancy study. The V and J genes are TRBV25-1 and TRBJ1-2; D possibly corresponds to TRBD1 (5 bases). DNA of the CDR3: TGTGCCAGCAGTGAATTGGGGGGATTGAGTGGCTACACCTTC. It is translated as CASSELGGLSGYTF.